This TCR beta chain was obtained from a study of neurological immune-mediated disorders. Trimming stripped 6 bases from V and 5 bases from J, with 8 bases between. This CDR3 comprises 11 residues. CDR1 is MNHEY, CDR2 SVGAGI, per germline. 5'RACE with 10-nucleotide random UMIs generated the cDNA. TCRdb reprocessed the 5' RACE reads via MiXCR and lists one record per CDR3 protein. The sample lists some 27,000 distinct CDR3 sequences; under 25% were seen once. At least ten counts were recorded for this clonotype. The source material was CD4+ T cells from blood. The source is a man aged 50-59 years with HTLV-1-associated myelopathy (HAM/TSP). The chain links TRBV6-5 to TRBJ2-7, with D possibly being TRBD1 (5 bases). CDR3 sequence (DNA): TGTGCCAGCAGGCAGGGCCACGAGCAGTACTTC. This codes for CASRQGHEQYF.